This T cell receptor (beta chain) was profiled in a study of blood T cell repertoires in COVID-19. Study-level information: T cells, B-cell-depleted T cells, or PBMCs provided the cDNA or gDNA that served as material.

This clone has a count of ten or more. As processed by the authors: Cell counts per sample came from amplifying reference gene primers. TCRdb keeps only in-frame clones here, not all; method: immunoSEQ multiplex PCR. That table furnishes V, J and clone size, whereas the DNA furnished D and trimming. The sample has 200,000 to 250,000 clones, 75% to 85% seen once; the top ten hold approximately 4.6%. Everyone who took part was roughly 18 to 89 years old, and they came from about two dozen US areas. The clonotype originates from a man aged 25 to 40 with acute COVID-19. Sequencing was performed on PBMCs or T cells enriched from blood (not recorded which).

The CDR3 bases are TGCGCCAGCAGCCAAGATCCCGGGGGAGGGACAGATACGCAGTATTTT. It yields the protein CASSQDPGGGTDTQYF. The rearrangement joins TRBV4-1 to TRBJ2-3; 7 bases line up with TRBD2. The CDR3 length is 16 residues. The germline CDR1 and CDR2 sequences are MGHRA and YSYEKL. The junction had 6 bases not matched to a gene; V was cut back by 0 bases and J by 3 bases.